A single sample gave rise to the 10 T cell receptor beta chains below, sequenced in a study of control samples from healthy donors and cancer patients. Sequenced by immunoSEQ multiplex PCR; TCRdb stores in-frame clones only, minus some. The sample records fewer than 200,000 clones, approximately 86% being singletons. Sample: blood. Receptors originate from a woman in her 30s in good health.

V and J are TRBV15 and TRBJ1-4; no clear D. The CDR3 is 15 amino acids. Germline V lookup: CDR1 LNHNV, CDR2 YYDKDF (reference sequence). Trimming left V 5 bases short and J 2 bases short, with 12 bases between. The CDR3 DNA sequence: TGTGCCACCAGCCGCCCATCTGGGACTAATGAAAAACTGTTTTTT. Its translation is CATSRPSGTNEKLFF.

The rearrangement uses TRBV24-1 and TRBJ1-1, with 7 bases identical to TRBD1. The trim removed 9 bases at V and 10 bases at J, leaving 10 bases unmatched. From germline, CDR1 is KGHDR and CDR2 SFDVKD. CDR3 length: 12 amino acids. In nucleotides, the CDR3 is TGTGCCACCTCCTCAGGGGGAAGAAGAGCTTTCTTT. Its protein is CATSSGGRRAFF.

V usage is TRBV6-5 and J usage is TRBJ2-3, with TRBD1 identical over 7 bases. The CDR3 extends over 15 amino acids. J was trimmed by 5 bases and V by 0 bases; bases with no gene match: 5. Per germline, CDR1 MNHEY and CDR2 SVGAGI. The CDR3 nucleotides read TGTGCCAGCAGTTACTCGACGGCAGGGGGAGATACGCAGTATTTT. Its protein is CASSYSTAGGDTQYF.

V gene TRBV5-4 combines with J gene TRBJ1-1; 8 bases match TRBD1. Germline V gives CDR1 SGHNT, CDR2 YYREEE (reference sequence). The trim removed 3 bases at V and 1 base at J, leaving 11 bases unmatched. The CDR3 totals 17 residues. The CDR3 nucleotides read TGTGCCAGCAGCTCATCACAGGGGGGCCCCGGGAACACTGAAGCTTTCTTT. Amino acid sequence: CASSSSQGGPGNTEAFF.

J is TRBJ1-2 and V is TRBV28; no reliable D call. This CDR3 comprises 17 residues. Germline V gives CDR1 MDHEN, CDR2 SYDVKM. V lost 3 bases and J lost 4, with 21 bases in between. The CDR3 is CASSFTREKLVLYGYTF. The CDR3 nucleotides are TGTGCCAGCAGTTTTACGCGGGAGAAACTTGTGCTCTATGGCTACACCTTC.

This chain joins TRBV13 and TRBJ2-1; TRBD1 aligns across 10 bases. J lost 8 bases, V lost 5 bases, and 3 bases had no gene match. The CDR3 totals 13 residues. CDR1 PRHDT and CDR2 FYEKMQ come from the germline V gene (reference sequence). CDR3 loop: CASSRDRGDEQFF. In DNA, the CDR3 is TGTGCCAGCAGCCGGGACAGGGGCGATGAGCAGTTCTTC.

This clone was found a few times. The CDR3 bases are TGTGCCAGCAGCCCAGAAACGGACGCTTATGGCTACACCTTC. Protein product: CASSPETDAYGYTF. V usage is TRBV7-9 and J usage is TRBJ1-2, with D unresolved. The length of the CDR3 is 14 residues. The V end was cut by 5 bases, the J end by 5 bases, with 15 bases between. Germline V gene data show CDR1 as SEHNR and CDR2 as FQNEAQ (reference sequence).

The chain joins TRBV5-1 to TRBJ1-6, with a possible D match to TRBD1 (6 bases). The V gene's germline CDR1 is SGHRS and CDR2 YFSETQ. The CDR3 extends over 15 amino acids. V was shortened by 3 bases and J by 2 bases, with 9 bases between the two germline ends. CDR3 protein: CASSSRDTYNSPLHF. The CDR3 DNA reads TGCGCCAGCAGCTCCCGGGACACCTATAATTCACCCCTCCACTTT.

This clone was seen only once. V gene TRBV2 combines with J gene TRBJ2-2, with D possibly being TRBD1 (6 bases). The CDR3 runs to 13 residues. Germline V lookup: CDR1 SNHLY, CDR2 FYNNEI. V lost 10 bases and J lost 7, with 16 bases in between. DNA of the CDR3: TGTGCCACGGGAAGACAGGCTCACGGGGAGCTGTTTTTT. Its protein is CATGRQAHGELFF.

The chain has TRBV5-5 and TRBJ1-1, with TRBD1 identical over 8 bases. Germline CDR1 reads SGHKS; CDR2 reads YYEKEE (reference sequence). The CDR3 is 16 residues long. J gave up 3 bases and V 2 bases, and 9 bases lay outside the gene matches. CDR3 coding DNA: TGTGCCAGCAGCTTTCTGAGACAGGGGTGGGACACTGAAGCTTTCTTT. Residues: CASSFLRQGWDTEAFF.